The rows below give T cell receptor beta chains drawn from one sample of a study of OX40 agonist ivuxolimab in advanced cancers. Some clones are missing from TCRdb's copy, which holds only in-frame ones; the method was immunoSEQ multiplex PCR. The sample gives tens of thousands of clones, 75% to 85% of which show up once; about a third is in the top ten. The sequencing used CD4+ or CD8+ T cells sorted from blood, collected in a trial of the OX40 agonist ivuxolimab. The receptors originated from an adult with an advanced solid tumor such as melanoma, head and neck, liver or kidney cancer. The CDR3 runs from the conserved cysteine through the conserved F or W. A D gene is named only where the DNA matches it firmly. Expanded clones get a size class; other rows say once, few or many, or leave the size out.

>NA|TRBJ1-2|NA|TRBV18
TGTGCCAGCTCACGAAAAACAGGGTCGGACTATGGCTACACCTTC
CASSRKTGSDYGYTF
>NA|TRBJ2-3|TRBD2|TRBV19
TGTGCCAGTAATCCTTCCCGCGGGGGGCCTAGCGGAACCACAGATACGCAGTATTTT
CASNPSRGGPSGTTDTQYF
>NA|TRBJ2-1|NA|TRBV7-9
TGTGCCAGCAGCCCTACTCCGGGGCGGCCGAGAGGAGAGCAGTTCTTC
CASSPTPGRPRGEQFF
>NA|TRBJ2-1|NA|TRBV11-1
TGTGCCAGCAGCTTATTTAGGAGCCCTGGGGTCTACAATGAGCAGTTCTTC
CASSLFRSPGVYNEQFF
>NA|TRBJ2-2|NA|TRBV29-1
TGCAGCGTTCGCCAAAACACCGGGGAGCTGTTTTTT
CSVRQNTGELFF
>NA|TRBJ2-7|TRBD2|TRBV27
TGTGCCAGCAGTTCCACGGGACTAGCGGGTACCTACGAGCAGTACTTC
CASSSTGLAGTYEQYF
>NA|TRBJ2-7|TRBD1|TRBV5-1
TGCGCCAGCAGCGCCCAGGGGGCTGAATACGAGCAGTACTTC
CASSAQGAEYEQYF
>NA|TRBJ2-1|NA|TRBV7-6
TGTGCCAGCAGGGCTATCACAGGTCCCTACAATGAGCAGTTCTTC
CASRAITGPYNEQFF
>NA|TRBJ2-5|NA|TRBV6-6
TGTGCCAGCAGTCAGGGTGGGGAGACCCAGTACTTC
CASSQGGETQYF
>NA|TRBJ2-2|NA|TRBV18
TGTGCCAGCTCACCTACACAAGTCAGCACCGGGGAGCTGTTTTTT
CASSPTQVSTGELFF
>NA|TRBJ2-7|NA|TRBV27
TGTGCCAGCAGTTGGGGCACCTCCTACGAGCAGTACTTC
CASSWGTSYEQYF
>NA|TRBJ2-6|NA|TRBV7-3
TGTGCCAGCAGCCTAAGCAGGGCTGGGGCCAACGTCCTGACTTTC
CASSLSRAGANVLTF
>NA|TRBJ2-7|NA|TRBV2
TGTGCCAGCAGTGAAGTGCTTGGGATCTACGAGCAGTACTTC
CASSEVLGIYEQYF
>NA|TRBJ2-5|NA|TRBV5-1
TGCGCCAGCAGCACCGGGACCGCTGCCCAAGAGACCCAGTACTTC
CASSTGTAAQETQYF
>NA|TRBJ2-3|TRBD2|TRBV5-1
TGCGCCAGCAGCATACTAGCGGGAGGGCAAGATACGCAGTATTTT
CASSILAGGQDTQYF
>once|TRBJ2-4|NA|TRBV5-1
TGCGCCAGCAGCTTGAATGAGGGGGTAGCCAAAAACATTCAGTACTTC
CASSLNEGVAKNIQYF
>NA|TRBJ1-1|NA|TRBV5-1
TGCGCCAGCAGCTTCGTAGGGGTGAACACTGAAGCTTTCTTT
CASSFVGVNTEAFF
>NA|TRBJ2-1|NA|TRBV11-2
TGTGCCGCCGGACGATTGATGGGCTCCAATGAGCAGTTCTTC
CAAGRLMGSNEQFF
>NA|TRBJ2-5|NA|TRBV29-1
TGCAGCGTTGACCTAGCAGAGACCCAGTACTTC
CSVDLAETQYF
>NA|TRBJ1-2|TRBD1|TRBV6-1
TGTGCCAGCAGTTCTATCGGGACAGGGCACCGGGGCTACACCTTC
CASSSIGTGHRGYTF
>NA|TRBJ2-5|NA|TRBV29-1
TGCAGCGTTGGGGAGACCCAGTACTTC
CSVGETQYF
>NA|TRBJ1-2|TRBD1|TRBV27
TGTGCCAGCAGCTCGCAGGGGGCTGGGTATGGCTACACCTTC
CASSSQGAGYGYTF
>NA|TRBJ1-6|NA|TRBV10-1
TGCGCCAGCAGTGAGTCTGTGAATTCACCCCTCCACTTT
CASSESVNSPLHF
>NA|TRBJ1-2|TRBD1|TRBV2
TGTGCCAGCAGTGCATTGGGGACAGGGAAGGGCTACACCTTC
CASSALGTGKGYTF
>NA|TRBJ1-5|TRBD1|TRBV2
TGTGCCAGCAGTCCAACCGGGACAGGGTCTCGCAATCAGCCCCAGCATTTT
CASSPTGTGSRNQPQHF
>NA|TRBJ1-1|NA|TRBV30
TGTGCCTGGAGGAGAAGCATGAACACTGAAGCTTTCTTT
CAWRRSMNTEAFF
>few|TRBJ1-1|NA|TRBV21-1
TGTGCCAGCAGCAAAGTGAAGGCAGCCCTGGGCACTGAAGCTTTCTTT
CASSKVKAALGTEAFF
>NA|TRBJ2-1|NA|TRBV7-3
TGTGCCAGCAGCTCCAGGGGTCCCCTACATGAGCAGTTCTTC
CASSSRGPLHEQFF
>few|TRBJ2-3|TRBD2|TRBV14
TGTGCCAGCAGCCAAGGGACTAGCGTCTCAGATACGCAGTATTTT
CASSQGTSVSDTQYF
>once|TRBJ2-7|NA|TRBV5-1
TGCGCCAGCAAGATCGACGGCTACGAGCAGTACTTC
CASKIDGYEQYF
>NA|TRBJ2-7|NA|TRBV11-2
TGTGCCAGCAGCCTGGGTCGGAGGTCCAACGAGCAGTACTTC
CASSLGRRSNEQYF
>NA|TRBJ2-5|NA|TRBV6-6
TGTGCCAGCAGTTACCAAGGGTGGGTTCAAGAGACCCAGTACTTC
CASSYQGWVQETQYF
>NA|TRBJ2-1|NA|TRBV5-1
TGCGCCAGCAGCGAAGTGTTGGCAGGGAGGGGGGATGAGCAGTTCTTC
CASSEVLAGRGDEQFF
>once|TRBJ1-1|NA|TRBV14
TGTGCCAGCAGCCCTCCAGGGCTGAACACTGAAGCTTTCTTT
CASSPPGLNTEAFF
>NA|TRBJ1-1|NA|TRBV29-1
TGCAGCGTCGAAAGGGGTATGAACACTGAAGCTTTCTTT
CSVERGMNTEAFF
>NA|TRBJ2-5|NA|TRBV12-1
TGTGCCAGCAGCTCCCTCCCCCCGAAGGAGACCCAGTACTTC
CASSSLPPKETQYF
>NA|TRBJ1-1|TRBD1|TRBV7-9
TGTGCCAGCAGAAGTTCAACAGGGGGCGAAGGTGAAGCTTTCTTT
CASRSSTGGEGEAFF
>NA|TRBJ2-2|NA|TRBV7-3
TGTGCCAGCAGCTCAAAAATTTCAGGGGAGCTGTTTTTT
CASSSKISGELFF
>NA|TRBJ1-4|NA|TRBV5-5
TGTGCCAGCAGCATGCTGCTACTGGCCGATGGAAAACTGTTTTTT
CASSMLLLADGKLFF
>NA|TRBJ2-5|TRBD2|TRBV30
TGTGCCTGGAGTTTAGCGGGAGCCTTCCAAGAGACCCAGTACTTC
CAWSLAGAFQETQYF
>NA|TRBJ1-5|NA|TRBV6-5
TGTGCCAGCAGGGATCAGGGACCTAATCAGCCCCAGCATTTT
CASRDQGPNQPQHF
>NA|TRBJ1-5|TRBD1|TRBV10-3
TGTGCCATCAGTGAGTCGACTCCGGGACAGGGGGATCAGCCCCAGCATTTT
CAISESTPGQGDQPQHF
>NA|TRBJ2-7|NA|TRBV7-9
TGTGCCAGCAGCTCATTGACCTCCTACGAGCAGTACTTC
CASSSLTSYEQYF
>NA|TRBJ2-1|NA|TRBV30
TGTGCCCACGGGGGCTCCTACAATGAGCAGTTCTTC
CAHGGSYNEQFF
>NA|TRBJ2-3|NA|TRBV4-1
TGCGCCAGCAGCCAAGACCCTGGCCTCGTTAGCACAGATACGCAGTATTTT
CASSQDPGLVSTDTQYF
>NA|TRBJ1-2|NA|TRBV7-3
TGTGCCAGCAGCATCTGGGGGGACTATGGCTACACCTTC
CASSIWGDYGYTF
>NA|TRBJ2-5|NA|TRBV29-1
TGCAGCGCCCTATTAGACAGACGACAAGAGACCCAGTACTTC
CSALLDRRQETQYF
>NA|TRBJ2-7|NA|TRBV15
TGTGCCACCAGCAGAGAAGGGGGGGGCTCCTACGAGCAGTACTTC
CATSREGGGSYEQYF
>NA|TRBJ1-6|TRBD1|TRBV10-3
TGTGCCATCAGCCGGGACAGGGATAATTCACCCCTCCACTTT
CAISRDRDNSPLHF